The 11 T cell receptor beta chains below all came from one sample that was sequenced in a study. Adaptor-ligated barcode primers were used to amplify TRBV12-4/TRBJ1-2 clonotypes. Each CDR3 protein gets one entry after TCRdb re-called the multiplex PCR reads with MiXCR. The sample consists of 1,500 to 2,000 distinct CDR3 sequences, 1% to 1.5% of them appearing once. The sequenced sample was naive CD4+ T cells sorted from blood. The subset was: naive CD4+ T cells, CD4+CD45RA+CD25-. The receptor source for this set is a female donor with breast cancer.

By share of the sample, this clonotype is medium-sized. In DNA, the CDR3 is TGTGCCAGCAGTCAGGGTACAGGCTACACCTTC. It specifies CASSQGTGYTF. The chain carries TRBV12-3 or TRBV12-4 and TRBJ1-2, with TRBD1 as a possible D gene (5 bases). This CDR3 region has 11 residues. V was pared by 5 bases and J by 8 bases, with 9 bases between.

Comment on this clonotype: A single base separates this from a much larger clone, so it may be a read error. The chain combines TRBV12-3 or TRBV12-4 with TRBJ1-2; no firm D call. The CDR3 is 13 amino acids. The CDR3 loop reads CASSLNAGYDYTF. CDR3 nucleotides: TGTGCCAGCAGTTTGAACGCGGGCTATGACTACACCTTC.

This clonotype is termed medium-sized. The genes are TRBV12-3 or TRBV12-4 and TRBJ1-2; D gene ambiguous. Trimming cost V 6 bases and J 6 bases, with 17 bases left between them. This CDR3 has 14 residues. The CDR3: CASSPRRDLNGYTF. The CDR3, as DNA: TGTGCCAGCAGCCCAAGACGAGACCTGAATGGCTACACCTTC.

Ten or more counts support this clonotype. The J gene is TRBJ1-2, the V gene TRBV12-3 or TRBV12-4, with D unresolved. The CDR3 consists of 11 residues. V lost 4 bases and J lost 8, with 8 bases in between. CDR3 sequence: CASSYPSGYTF. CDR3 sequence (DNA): TGTGCCAGCAGTTACCCGTCCGGCTACACCTTC.

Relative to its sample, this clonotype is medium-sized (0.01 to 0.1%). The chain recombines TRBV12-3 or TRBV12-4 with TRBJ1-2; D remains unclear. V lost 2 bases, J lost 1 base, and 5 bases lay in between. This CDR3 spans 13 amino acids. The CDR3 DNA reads TGTGCCAGCAGTTTACAGGTTAACTATGGCTACACCTTC. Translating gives CASSLQVNYGYTF.

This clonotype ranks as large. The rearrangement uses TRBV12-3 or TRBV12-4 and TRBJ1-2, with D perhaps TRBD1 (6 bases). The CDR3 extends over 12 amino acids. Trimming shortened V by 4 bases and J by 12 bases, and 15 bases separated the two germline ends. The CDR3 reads CASSWTEGGNTF. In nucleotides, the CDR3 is TGTGCCAGCAGTTGGACAGAGGGAGGGAACACCTTC.

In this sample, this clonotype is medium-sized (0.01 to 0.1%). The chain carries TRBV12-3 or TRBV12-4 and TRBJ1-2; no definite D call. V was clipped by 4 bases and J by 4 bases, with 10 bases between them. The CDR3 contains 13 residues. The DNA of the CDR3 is TGTGCCAGCAGTTGGCGAGGGTCCTATGGCTACACCTTC. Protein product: CASSWRGSYGYTF.

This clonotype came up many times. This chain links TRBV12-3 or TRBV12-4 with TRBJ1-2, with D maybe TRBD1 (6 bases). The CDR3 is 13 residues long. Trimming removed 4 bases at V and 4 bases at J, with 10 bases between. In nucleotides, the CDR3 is TGTGCCAGCAGTTACGGACAGCTCTATGGCTACACCTTC. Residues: CASSYGQLYGYTF.

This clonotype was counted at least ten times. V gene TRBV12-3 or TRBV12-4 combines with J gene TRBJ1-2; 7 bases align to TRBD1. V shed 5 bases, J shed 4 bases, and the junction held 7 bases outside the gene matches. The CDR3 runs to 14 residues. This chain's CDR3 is CASSPSRDSYGYTF. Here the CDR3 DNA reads TGTGCCAGCAGTCCCAGCCGGGACAGCTATGGCTACACCTTC.

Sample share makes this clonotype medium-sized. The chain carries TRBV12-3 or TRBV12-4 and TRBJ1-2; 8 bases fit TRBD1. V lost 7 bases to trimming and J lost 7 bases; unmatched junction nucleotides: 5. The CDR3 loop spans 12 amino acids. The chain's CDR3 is CASTDREFGYTF. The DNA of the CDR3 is TGTGCCAGCACGGACAGGGAGTTTGGCTACACCTTC.

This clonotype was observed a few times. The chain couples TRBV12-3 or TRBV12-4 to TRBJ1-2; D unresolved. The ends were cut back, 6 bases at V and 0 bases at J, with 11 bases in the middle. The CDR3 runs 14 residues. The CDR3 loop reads CASSPGRANYGYTF. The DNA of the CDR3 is TGTGCCAGCAGCCCAGGAAGAGCTAACTATGGCTACACCTTC.